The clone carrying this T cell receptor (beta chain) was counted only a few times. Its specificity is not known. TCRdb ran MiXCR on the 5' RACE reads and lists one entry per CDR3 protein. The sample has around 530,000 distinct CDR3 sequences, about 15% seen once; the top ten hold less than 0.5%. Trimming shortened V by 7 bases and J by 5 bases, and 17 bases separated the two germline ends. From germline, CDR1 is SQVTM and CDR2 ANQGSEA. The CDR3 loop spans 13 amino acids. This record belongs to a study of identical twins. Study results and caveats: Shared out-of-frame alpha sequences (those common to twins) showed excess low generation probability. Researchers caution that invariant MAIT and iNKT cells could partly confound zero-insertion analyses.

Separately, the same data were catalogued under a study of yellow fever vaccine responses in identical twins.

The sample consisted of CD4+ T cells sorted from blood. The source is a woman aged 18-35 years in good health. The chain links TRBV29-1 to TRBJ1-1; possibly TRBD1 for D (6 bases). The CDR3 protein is CSGRRGSGTEAFF. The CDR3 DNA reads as TGCAGCGGTCGCAGGGGAAGCGGGACTGAAGCTTTCTTT.